Detailed here is one T cell receptor (beta chain). Its specific antigen is unknown. Per-base quality was not reported, and no clone a single base away is much larger than it. The data belong to a study of blood T cell repertoires in COVID-19 (dated by TCRdb to about 2020). Context from the whole study: Samples from collaborators originated in the United States, Italy and Spain and spanned both the acute and convalescent phases of COVID-19. The samples were drawn from two sources: the first 160 participants of the ongoing ImmuneRACE study, and 1,000 to 1,500 subjects contributed by 6 global collaborators. The repertoires were released in a freely available public database meant as a resource for research on the immune response to SARS-CoV-2. The dataset comprised deeply sampled blood TCRbeta repertoires from subjects exposed to, actively infected with, or recovered from COVID-19. The material from the prospective study consisted of cDNA or gDNA derived from T cells, B-cell-depleted T cells, or PBMCs. Sample metadata almost always included a de-identified subject ID, COVID-19 status, age in years and sex. Where HLA class I and class II types were available, the types were taken from metadata supplied by the sample provider, not from assay-based typing.

TCRbeta CDR3 regions were amplified from genomic DNA by means of the immunoSEQ Assay, a bias-controlled multiplex PCR. The authors processed their data as follows. The number of nucleated cells in each sample was estimated from the amplification of reference gene primers within the assay. To quantify the absolute abundance of each unique TCRbeta CDR3 rearrangement, sequence reads were collapsed and filtered. For each sample, productive Simpson clonality was calculated as the square root of Simpson's diversity index over productive rearrangements. Not all clones reach the TCRdb copy of this immuneACCESS table, which keeps in-frame sequences only. Checked studies attribute under half of the gap to unresolved V genes and leave the rest unexplained. Clonal size and the V and J genes are those of that table, whereas D and trimming came from the DNA. Recorded for this sample are about 420,000 clones; around 90% of them occurred a single time. The ten largest clones add up to 0.8% to 0.9% of the sample.

The full study reports these points: Clinical and demographic metadata were provided uncurated, with the amount varying by source and participant.

In Seattle, one collaborating source enrolled patients while the infection was active and tracked those patients longitudinally over the course of disease. Each collaborating institution followed its own protocols to collect whole blood in K2EDTA tubes. For TCRbeta analysis, collaborator samples were shipped as frozen whole blood, as isolated PBMCs, or as DNA extracted from either sample type. This receptor was identified in a man younger than 35 with COVID-19, enrolled during active disease. Sequences were obtained from peripheral blood.

The nucleotide sequence is TGTGCCAGCAGCTTAGAAGGTATAGCCACAGATACGCAGTATTTT. Translated, it gives CASSLEGIATDTQYF. The rearranged chain carries TRBV11-3 and TRBJ2-3, with the D gene not confidently named. V is clipped by 0 bases and J by 2 bases, and the sequence between their germline boundaries is 9 bases long. From the germline V gene, CDR1 is SGHNT and CDR2 is YENEEA. The CDR3 holds 15 amino acids from the cysteine to the phenylalanine. Left in the record is the CDR3 DNA by itself, 45 bases read in frame from the first base.